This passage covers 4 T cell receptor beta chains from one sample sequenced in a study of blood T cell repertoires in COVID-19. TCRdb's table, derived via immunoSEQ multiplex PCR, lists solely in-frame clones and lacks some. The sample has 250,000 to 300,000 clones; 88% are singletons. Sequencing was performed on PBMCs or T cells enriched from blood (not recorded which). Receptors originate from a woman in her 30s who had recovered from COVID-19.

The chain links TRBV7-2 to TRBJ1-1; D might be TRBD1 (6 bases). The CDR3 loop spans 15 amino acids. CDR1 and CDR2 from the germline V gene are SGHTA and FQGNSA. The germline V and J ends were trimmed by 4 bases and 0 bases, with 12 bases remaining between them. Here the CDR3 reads CASSYGGGMNTEAFF. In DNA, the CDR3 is TGTGCCAGCAGCTATGGGGGCGGAATGAACACTGAAGCTTTCTTT.

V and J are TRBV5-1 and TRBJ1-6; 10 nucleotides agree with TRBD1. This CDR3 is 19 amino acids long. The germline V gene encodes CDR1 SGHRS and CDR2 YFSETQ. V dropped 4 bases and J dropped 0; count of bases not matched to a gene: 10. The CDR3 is CASSGPGQGRFSYNSPLHF. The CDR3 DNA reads TGCGCCAGCAGCGGACCGGGACAGGGGCGCTTCTCCTATAATTCACCCCTCCACTTT.

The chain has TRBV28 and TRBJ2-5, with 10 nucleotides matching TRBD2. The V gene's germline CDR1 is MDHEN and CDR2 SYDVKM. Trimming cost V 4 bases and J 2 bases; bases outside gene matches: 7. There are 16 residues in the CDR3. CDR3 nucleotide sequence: TGTGCCAGCAGTTGGCTTGGACTAGCGGAACAAGAGACCCAGTACTTC. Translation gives CASSWLGLAEQETQYF.

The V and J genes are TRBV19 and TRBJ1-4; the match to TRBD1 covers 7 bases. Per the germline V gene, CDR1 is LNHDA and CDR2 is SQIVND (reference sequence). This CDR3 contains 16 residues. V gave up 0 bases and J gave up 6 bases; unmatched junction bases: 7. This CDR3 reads CASSIDGAGGYEKLFF. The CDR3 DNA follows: TGTGCCAGTAGTATAGATGGTGCAGGGGGGTATGAAAAACTGTTTTTT.